This T cell receptor beta chain was sequenced for a study of human T cells and chemical hapten exposure. MiXCR, run by TCRdb on the RACE reads, gives a single entry per CDR3 protein. The sample lists tens of thousands of distinct CDR3 sequences, 14% occurring once. Germline V gene data show CDR1 as MDHEN and CDR2 as SYDVKM. The CDR3 totals 16 residues. The V and J ends lost 6 bases and 0 bases respectively, with 12 bases between them. Time point described: pre-sensitization, week 0. Sample treatment: therapeutic diphenylcyclopropenone sensitization with weekly scalp DPC. The sequence was collected from a woman aged 45-65 years with alopecia areata. Some clones in this sample may be carry-over from other donors' samples. The chain employs TRBV28 and TRBJ2-6; D is uncertain. Here the sequenced sample was whole blood, taken in connection with sensitization to the hapten diphenylcyclopropenone (DPC). The CDR3 nucleotides read TGTGCCAGCAGCACCCACACGGGCTCTGGGGCCAACGTCCTGACTTTC. This translates into CASSTHTGSGANVLTF.